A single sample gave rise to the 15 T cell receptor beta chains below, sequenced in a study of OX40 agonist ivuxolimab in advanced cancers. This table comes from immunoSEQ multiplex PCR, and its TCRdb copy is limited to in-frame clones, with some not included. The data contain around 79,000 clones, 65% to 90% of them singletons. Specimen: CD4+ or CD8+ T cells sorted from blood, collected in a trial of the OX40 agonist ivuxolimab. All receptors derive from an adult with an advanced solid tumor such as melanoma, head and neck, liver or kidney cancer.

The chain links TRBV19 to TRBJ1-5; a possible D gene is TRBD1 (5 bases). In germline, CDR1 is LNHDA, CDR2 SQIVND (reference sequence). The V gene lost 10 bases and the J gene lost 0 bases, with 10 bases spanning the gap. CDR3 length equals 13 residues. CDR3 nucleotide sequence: TGTGCCACGACAGCGAATAGCAATCAGCCCCAGCATTTT. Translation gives CATTANSNQPQHF.

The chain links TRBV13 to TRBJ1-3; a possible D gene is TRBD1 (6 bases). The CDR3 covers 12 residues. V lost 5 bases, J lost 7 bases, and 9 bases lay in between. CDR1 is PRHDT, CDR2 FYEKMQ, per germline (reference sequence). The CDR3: CASSRRGNTIYF. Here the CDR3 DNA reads TGTGCCAGCAGCAGGAGGGGGAACACCATATATTTT.

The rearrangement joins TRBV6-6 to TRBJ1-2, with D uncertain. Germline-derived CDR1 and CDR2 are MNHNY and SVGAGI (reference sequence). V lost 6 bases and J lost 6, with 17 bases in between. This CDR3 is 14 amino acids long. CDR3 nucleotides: TGTGCCAGCAGCCCAGAGTTGCGGGCCCATGGCTACACCTTC. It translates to CASSPELRAHGYTF.

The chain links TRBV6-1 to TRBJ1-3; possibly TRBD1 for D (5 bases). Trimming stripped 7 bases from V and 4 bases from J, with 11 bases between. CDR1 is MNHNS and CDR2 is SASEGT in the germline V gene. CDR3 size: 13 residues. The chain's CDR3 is CASTRVTGNTIYF. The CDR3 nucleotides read TGTGCCAGCACCAGGGTAACAGGAAACACCATATATTTT.

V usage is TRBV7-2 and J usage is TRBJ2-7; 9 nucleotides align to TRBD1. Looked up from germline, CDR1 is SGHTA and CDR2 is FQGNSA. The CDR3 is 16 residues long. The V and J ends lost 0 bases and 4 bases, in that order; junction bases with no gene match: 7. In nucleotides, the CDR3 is TGTGCCAGCAGCTTAGCGGCCGGACAGGGGCAATACGAGCAGTACTTC. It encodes CASSLAAGQGQYEQYF.

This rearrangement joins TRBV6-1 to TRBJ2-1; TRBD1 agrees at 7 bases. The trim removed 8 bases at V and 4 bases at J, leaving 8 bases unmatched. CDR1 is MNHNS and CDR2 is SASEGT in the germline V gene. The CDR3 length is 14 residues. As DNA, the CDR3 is TGTGCCAGCGGTAAGGGACAGCCATACAATGAGCAGTTCTTC. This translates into CASGKGQPYNEQFF.

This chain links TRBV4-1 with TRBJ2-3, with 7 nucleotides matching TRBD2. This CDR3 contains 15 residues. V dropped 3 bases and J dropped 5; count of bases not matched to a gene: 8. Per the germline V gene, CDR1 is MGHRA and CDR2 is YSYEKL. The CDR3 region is CASSHQTGGRDTQYF. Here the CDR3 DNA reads TGCGCCAGCAGCCACCAAACCGGGGGGAGAGATACGCAGTATTTT.

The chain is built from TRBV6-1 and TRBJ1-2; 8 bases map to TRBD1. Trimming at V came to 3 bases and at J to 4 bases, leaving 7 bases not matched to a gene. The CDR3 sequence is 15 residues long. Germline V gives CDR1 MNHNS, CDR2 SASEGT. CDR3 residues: CASSEGQARSYGYTF. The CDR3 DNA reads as TGTGCCAGCAGTGAGGGACAGGCCCGCTCCTATGGCTACACCTTC.

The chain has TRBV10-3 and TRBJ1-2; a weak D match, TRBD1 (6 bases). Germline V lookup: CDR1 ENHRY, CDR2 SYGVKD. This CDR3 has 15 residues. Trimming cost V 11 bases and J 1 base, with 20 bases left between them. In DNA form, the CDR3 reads TGTGCCGCCGAGGGGGACCGTTCTCTTAACTATGGCTACACCTTC. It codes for CAAEGDRSLNYGYTF.

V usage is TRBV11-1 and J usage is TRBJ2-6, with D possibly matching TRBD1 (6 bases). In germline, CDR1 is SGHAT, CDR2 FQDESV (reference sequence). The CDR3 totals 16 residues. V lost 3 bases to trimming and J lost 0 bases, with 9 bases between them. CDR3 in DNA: TGTGCCAGCAGCTTTACAGGGAGCTCTGGGGCCAACGTCCTGACTTTC. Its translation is CASSFTGSSGANVLTF.

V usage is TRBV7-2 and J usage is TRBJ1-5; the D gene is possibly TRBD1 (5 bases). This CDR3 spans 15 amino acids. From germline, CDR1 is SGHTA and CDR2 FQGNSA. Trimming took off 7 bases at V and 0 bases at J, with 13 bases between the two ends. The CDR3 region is CASTAGPYSNQPQHF. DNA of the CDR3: TGTGCCAGCACCGCGGGGCCCTATAGCAATCAGCCCCAGCATTTT.

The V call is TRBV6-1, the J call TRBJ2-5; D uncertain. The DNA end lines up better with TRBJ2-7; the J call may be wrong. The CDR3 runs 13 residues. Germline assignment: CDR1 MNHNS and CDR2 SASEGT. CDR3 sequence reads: CASTEAYSYEQYF. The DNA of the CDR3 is TGTGCCAGCACCGAGGCTTACAGTTACGAGCAGTACTTC.

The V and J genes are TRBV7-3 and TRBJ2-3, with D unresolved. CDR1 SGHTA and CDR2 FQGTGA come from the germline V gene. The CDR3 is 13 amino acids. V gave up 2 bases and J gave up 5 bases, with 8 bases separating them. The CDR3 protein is CASSLGLGDTQYF. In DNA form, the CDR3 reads TGTGCCAGCAGCTTAGGGTTGGGAGATACGCAGTATTTT. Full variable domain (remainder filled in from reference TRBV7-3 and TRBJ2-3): GAGVSQTPSNKVTEKGKYVELRCDPISGHTALYWYRQSLGQGPEFLIYFQGTGAADDSGLPNDRFFAVRPEGSVSTLKIQRTERGDSAVYLCASSLGLGDTQYFGPGTRLTVL.

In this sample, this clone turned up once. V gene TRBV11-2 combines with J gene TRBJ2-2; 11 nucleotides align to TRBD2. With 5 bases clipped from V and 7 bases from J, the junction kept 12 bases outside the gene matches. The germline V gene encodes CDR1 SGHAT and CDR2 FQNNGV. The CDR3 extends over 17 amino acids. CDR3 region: CASSRGGLAGGIGELFF. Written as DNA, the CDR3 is TGTGCCAGCAGCCGCGGAGGCCTAGCGGGGGGAATCGGGGAGCTGTTTTTT.

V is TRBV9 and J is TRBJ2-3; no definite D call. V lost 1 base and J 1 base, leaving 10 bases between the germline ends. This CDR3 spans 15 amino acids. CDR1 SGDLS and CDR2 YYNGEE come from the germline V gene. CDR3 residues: CASSVPETGTDTQYF. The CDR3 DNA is TGTGCCAGCAGCGTACCCGAAACTGGCACAGATACGCAGTATTTT.